The T cell receptor (beta chain) under discussion was sequenced for a study of OX40 agonist ivuxolimab in advanced cancers. General study findings and limits: There were, on average, more expanded clones in CD8+ T cells than in CD4+. The antigens recognized by the expanded peripheral T cells, that is their antigen specificity, were not determined. CD4+ and CD8+ blood T cells expanded clonally by week 6 at 0.1 to 3.0 mg/kg.

V was clipped by 6 bases and J by 6 bases; unmatched bases: 9. This CDR3 contains 15 residues. The germline V gene encodes CDR1 SGHRS and CDR2 YFSETQ. A word on this clone: The antigen remains undetermined.

Here immunoSEQ multiplex PCR was the method, and the copy in TCRdb shows in-frame clones only, minus some. The data hold 20,000 to 25,000 clones, with roughly 77% observed a single time. This receptor was obtained from an adult with an advanced solid tumor such as melanoma, head and neck, liver or kidney cancer. V gene TRBV5-1 combines with J gene TRBJ1-6; 7 bases line up with TRBD1. The source was CD4+ or CD8+ T cells sorted from blood, collected in a trial of the OX40 agonist ivuxolimab. CDR3 protein: CASTNRGLGNSPLHF. The CDR3 DNA follows: TGCGCCAGCACCAACAGGGGTCTAGGTAATTCACCCCTCCACTTT.